This T cell receptor beta chain was sequenced for a study of cytomegalovirus exposure and HLA in healthy donors (dated by TCRdb to about 2017). Notes on the research overall: The 666 repertoires of the first cohort and the 120 or so validation repertoires were produced on the same platform, according to a later analysis. The aim of the study was to test whether cataloging public T cell receptors could identify signatures of past pathogen exposure. The study combined high-throughput TCR immunosequencing, statistical association of individual TCRs with disease status, and machine learning to predict cytomegalovirus infection status. In addition to the first cohort of 666 subjects, a separate validation cohort of 120 different subjects was used.

The library was made by the immunoSEQ multiplex PCR assay. The paper's processing steps were these. A statistical classification framework was developed to diagnose cytomegalovirus status using the catalog of TCR beta chain sequences. This immuneACCESS table, as held by TCRdb, lists in-frame sequences with V and J called but not all clones. Of the missing ones, under half trace to an unresolved V gene in checked studies; the others have no known cause. V, J and clone size are those of that table, while D and trimming were read from the DNA. This sample is represented by around 160,000 clones; about 85% of them were singletons. 2% to 2.5% of the sample is held by the ten biggest clonotypes. Separate from the approximately 730-subject first cohort, the validation cohort of more than 90 subjects was the group to which the donors belonged. CDR1 and CDR2, per the germline V gene, are LGHNA and YSLEER. Between the V and J ends, shortened by 1 base and 0 bases respectively, the junction contains 10 bases. Taken from cysteine to phenylalanine, the CDR3 has 15 residues. Kept here is only the CDR3 DNA, which spans 45 bases and is read in frame from base 1.

In regard to this clone: The antigen it binds to is not known. No base quality information exists; no much larger clone differs at one position.

Here is what the overall study found, with its caveats: A later analysis found that TCRs clustered in the first cohort also tended to co-occur in the 120 or so validation repertoires, with approximately 95% of cluster scores above 0. Most TCR sequences were observed very rarely across donors, whereas some public TCRs were present in many individuals. The classifier was reported to diagnose cytomegalovirus status with high specificity and sensitivity in both the original and validation cohorts. The study gave a list of 150 to 200 TCR beta chains associated with cytomegalovirus. In vitro tests confirmed that a few of the cytomegalovirus-associated TCR beta chains recognize cytomegalovirus antigens. The validation cohort had no HLA typing available for a later analysis, so co-occurrence within that cohort was assessed over all 120 or so repertoires. The authors suggested that the approach could potentially be extended to other disease states and immunological phenotypes.

Material for sequencing was PBMCs. The receptor comes from a man in his thirties or forties in good health and CMV-seropositive. The receptor chain draws on TRBV4-3 and TRBJ2-7, with TRBD2 perhaps the D gene, on 5 matching bases. The sequenced DNA: TGCGCCAGCAGCCAAGCAGAGGGTAGCTCCTACGAGCAGTACTTC. Its protein is CASSQAEGSSYEQYF.